The clone carrying this TCR beta chain was seen a few times. The source of the sample is a study of blood T cell repertoires in COVID-19. Study in general: Donors in the United States, Italy and Spain gave samples during acute or convalescent COVID-19. Nucleic acid was either cDNA or gDNA, and it came from T cells, B-cell-depleted T cells, or PBMCs.

The CDR3 length is 15 residues. As processed by the authors: Cell counts per sample came from amplifying reference gene primers. Produced via immunoSEQ multiplex PCR; TCRdb's table is partial and in-frame only. D and trimming come from the DNA, and the V and J calls and clone size come from that table. This sample has about 210,000 clones, with around 80% found just once. The sequence was collected from a woman aged 40 to 50 with acute or convalescent COVID-19. V and J are TRBV21-1 and TRBJ2-5; TRBD2, as called in the table, went unchecked against the DNA. TRBV21-1 is labeled a pseudogene. Sequenced: peripheral blood. This CDR3 is CASSKLAGGRETQYF. CDR3 DNA: TGTGCCAGCAGCAAACTAGCGGGAGGACGAGAGACCCAGTACTTC.